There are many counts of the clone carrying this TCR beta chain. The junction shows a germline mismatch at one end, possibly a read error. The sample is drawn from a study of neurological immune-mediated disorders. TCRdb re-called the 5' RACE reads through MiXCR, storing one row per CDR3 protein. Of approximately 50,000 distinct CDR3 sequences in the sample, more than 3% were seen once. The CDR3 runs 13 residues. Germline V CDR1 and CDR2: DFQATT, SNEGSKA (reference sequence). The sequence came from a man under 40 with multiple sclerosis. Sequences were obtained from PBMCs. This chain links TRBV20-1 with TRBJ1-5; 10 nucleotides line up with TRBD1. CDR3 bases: TGCAGTGCTGCGGGACAGGGGCCTCAGCCCCAGAATTTT. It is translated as CSAAGQGPQPQNF.